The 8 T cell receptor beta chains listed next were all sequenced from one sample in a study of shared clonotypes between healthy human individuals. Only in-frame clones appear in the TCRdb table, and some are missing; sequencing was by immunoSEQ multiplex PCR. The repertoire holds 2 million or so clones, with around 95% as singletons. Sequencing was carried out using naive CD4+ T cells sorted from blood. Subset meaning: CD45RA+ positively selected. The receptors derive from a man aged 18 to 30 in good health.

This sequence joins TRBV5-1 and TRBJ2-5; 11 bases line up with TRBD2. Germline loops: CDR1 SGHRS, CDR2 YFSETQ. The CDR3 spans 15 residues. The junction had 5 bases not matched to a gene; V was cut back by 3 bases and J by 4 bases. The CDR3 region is CASSSASGGIETQYF. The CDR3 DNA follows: TGCGCCAGCAGCTCTGCTAGCGGGGGGATAGAGACCCAGTACTTC.

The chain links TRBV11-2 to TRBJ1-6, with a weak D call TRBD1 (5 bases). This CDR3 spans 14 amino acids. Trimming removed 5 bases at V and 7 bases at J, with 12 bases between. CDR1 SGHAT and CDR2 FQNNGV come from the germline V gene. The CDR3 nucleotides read TGTGCCAGCAGCCCTCGGGGCGGGAATTCACCCCTCCACTTT. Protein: CASSPRGGNSPLHF.

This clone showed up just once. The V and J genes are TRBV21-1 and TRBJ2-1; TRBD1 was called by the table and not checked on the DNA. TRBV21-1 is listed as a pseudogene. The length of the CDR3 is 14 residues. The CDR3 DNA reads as TGTGCCAGCAGCAGGGGCTGCCTTGTCCATGAGCAGTTCTTC. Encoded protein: CASSRGCLVHEQFF.

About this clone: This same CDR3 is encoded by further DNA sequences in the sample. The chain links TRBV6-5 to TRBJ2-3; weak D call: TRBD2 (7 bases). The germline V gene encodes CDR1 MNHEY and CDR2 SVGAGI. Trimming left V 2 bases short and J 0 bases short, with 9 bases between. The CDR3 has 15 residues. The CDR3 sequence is CASSYGGASTDTQYF. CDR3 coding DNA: TGTGCCAGCAGTTACGGGGGGGCGAGCACAGATACGCAGTATTTT.

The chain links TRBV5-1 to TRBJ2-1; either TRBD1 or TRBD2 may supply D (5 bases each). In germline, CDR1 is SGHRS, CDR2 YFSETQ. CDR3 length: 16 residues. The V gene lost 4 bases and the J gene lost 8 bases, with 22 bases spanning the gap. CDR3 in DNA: TGCGCCAGCAGCCCTGGGGGTGGCTCCACAACGTATGAGCAGTTCTTC. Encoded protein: CASSPGGGSTTYEQFF.

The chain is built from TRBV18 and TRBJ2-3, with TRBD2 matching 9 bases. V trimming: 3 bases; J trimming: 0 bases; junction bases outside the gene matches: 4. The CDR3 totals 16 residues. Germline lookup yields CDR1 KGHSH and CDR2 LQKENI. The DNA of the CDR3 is TGTGCCAGCTCACCGACGACTAGCGGTAGCACAGATACGCAGTATTTT. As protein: CASSPTTSGSTDTQYF. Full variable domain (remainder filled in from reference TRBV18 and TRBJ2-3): NAGVMQNPRHLVRRRGQEARLRCSPMKGHSHVYWYRQLPEEGLKFMVYLQKENIIDESGMPKERFSAEFPKEGPSILRIQQVVRGDSAAYFCASSPTTSGSTDTQYFGPGTRLTVL.

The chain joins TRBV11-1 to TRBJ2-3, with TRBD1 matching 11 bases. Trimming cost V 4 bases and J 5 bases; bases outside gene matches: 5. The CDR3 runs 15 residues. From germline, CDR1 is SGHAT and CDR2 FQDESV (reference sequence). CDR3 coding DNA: TGTGCCAGCAGCTCATTCGGGACAGGGGGAGATACGCAGTATTTT. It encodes CASSSFGTGGDTQYF.

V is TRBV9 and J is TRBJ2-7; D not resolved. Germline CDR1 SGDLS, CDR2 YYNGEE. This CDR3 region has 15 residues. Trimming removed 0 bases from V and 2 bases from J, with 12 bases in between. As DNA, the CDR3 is TGTGCCAGCAGCGTAGCTGGAGATCTGACCTACGAGCAGTACTTC. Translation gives CASSVAGDLTYEQYF. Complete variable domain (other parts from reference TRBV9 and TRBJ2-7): DSGVTQTPKHLITATGQRVTLRCSPRSGDLSVYWYQQSLDQGLQFLIQYYNGEERAKGNILERFSAQQFPDLHSELNLSSLELGDSALYFCASSVAGDLTYEQYFGPGTRLTVT.